The 21 T cell receptor beta chains below were found in one sample sequenced in a study of breast tumors, draining lymph nodes, adjacent tissues (TCRdb year 2016). Lymph node samples came from the axillary draining lymph nodes of breast cancer patients. To prepare the library, multiplex PCR was applied. TCRdb records Illumina HiSeq 2000 as the sequencer. The public reads were run again by TCRdb, first through fastp at Q25 and then through MiXCR, and only productive beta chains were kept. Entries are consolidated by CDR3 protein sequence, retaining the most common genes and DNA. The sample table records approximately 300,000 distinct CDR3 sequences; roughly 30% of these occur just once. The leading ten clones occupy around 1% of the sample. Sequencing was performed on axillary lymph node tissue. Receptor source: a female donor with breast cancer. Some clones in this sample may be carry-over from other donors' samples.

With respect to this clonotype: At one boundary the junction diverges from the germline segment, which might be a read error. The V call is TRBV7-8, the J call TRBJ2-3, with D maybe TRBD2 (7 bases). This CDR3 is 16 amino acids long. Germline V lookup: CDR1 SGHVS, CDR2 FQNEAQ. CDR3 bases: TGTGCCAGCAGCCTAGGGGGGGGTTCTAGCAGAGATACGCAGTATTTT. It translates to CASSLGGGSSRDTQYF.

The genes are TRBV29-1 and TRBJ1-5; maybe TRBD1 (5 bases). The CDR3 runs 11 residues. CDR1 SQVTM and CDR2 ANQGSEA come from the germline V gene. V shed 7 bases and J shed 11 bases, with 15 bases lying between them. The CDR3 sequence is CSARVGETQHF. DNA for the CDR3: TGCAGCGCACGGGTGGGGGAGACCCAGCATTTT.

This clonotype was seen at least ten times. The chain carries TRBV7-2 and TRBJ2-3, with TRBD2 as a possible D gene (5 bases). The V end was cut by 0 bases, the J end by 3 bases, with 13 bases between. The CDR3 is made up of 16 amino acids. CDR1 and CDR2 (germline): SGHTA, FQGNSA. The CDR3: CASSLARAVRTDTQYF. Here the CDR3 DNA reads TGTGCCAGCAGCTTAGCGAGGGCGGTGAGAACAGATACGCAGTATTTT.

This clonotype was picked up many times. The genes are TRBV6-6 and TRBJ2-7, with 10 positions matching TRBD2. The ends lost 2 bases at V and 0 bases at J; junction bases unmatched: 1. Germline V gives CDR1 MNHNY, CDR2 SVGAGI (reference sequence). CDR3 length: 15 amino acids. This chain's CDR3 is CASSYLAGASYEQYF. CDR3 DNA: TGTGCCAGCAGTTACCTAGCGGGAGCCTCCTACGAGCAGTACTTC.

The chain recombines TRBV7-2 with TRBJ2-7; 10 bases agree with TRBD2. CDR1 and CDR2 from the germline V gene are SGHTA and FQGNSA. V lost 5 bases and J lost 5; bases outside the gene matches: 6. The CDR3 has 14 amino acids. In DNA form, the CDR3 reads TGTGCCAGCAGCCCGCTAGCGGGAGCGAACGAGCAGTACTTC. Amino acids: CASSPLAGANEQYF.

Concerning this clonotype itself: It may be a read error: a sequence one base away is much more abundant. V gene TRBV20-1 combines with J gene TRBJ2-1, with D unclear. CDR1 DFQATT and CDR2 SNEGSKA come from the germline V gene (reference sequence). This CDR3 comprises 11 residues. Here the CDR3 reads CSARNVNEQSF. Here the CDR3 DNA reads TGCAGTGCTAGGAATGTGAATGAGCAGTCCTTC.

This clonotype was detected many times. The J gene is TRBJ2-3, the V gene TRBV20-1; D could derive from TRBD1 or TRBD2 (6 bases each). CDR1 is DFQATT, CDR2 SNEGSKA, per germline (reference sequence). The CDR3 runs 16 residues. Trimming cost V 6 bases and J 4 bases, with 23 bases left between them. The CDR3 sequence is CSATFPLGGSADTQYF. The CDR3 coding sequence is TGCAGTGCGACCTTTCCTCTAGGGGGGAGCGCAGATACGCAGTATTTT.

The V and J genes are TRBV28 and TRBJ2-7; the D gene could be TRBD1 or TRBD2 (5 bases each). Germline loops: CDR1 MDHEN, CDR2 SYDVKM. The CDR3 length is 12 residues. The V end lost 4 bases, the J end lost 9 bases, and 13 bases lay between the germline ends. CDR3 DNA sequence: TGTGCCAGCAGTTACGGACGGGACGGGCAGTACTTC. It yields the protein CASSYGRDGQYF.

The V gene is TRBV30, the J gene TRBJ1-2, with TRBD1 as a possible D gene (5 bases). V was shortened by 1 base and J by 4 bases, with 16 bases between the two germline ends. CDR1 and CDR2 (germline): GTSNPN, SVGIG (reference sequence). The CDR3 runs 15 residues. The CDR3 DNA sequence: TGTGCCTGGAGTGCGAATGGGGGGGGGAGCTATGGCTACACCTTC. As protein: CAWSANGGGSYGYTF.

There are many counts of this clonotype. The genes are TRBV10-2 and TRBJ2-7, with D possibly matching TRBD2 (5 bases). Looked up from germline, CDR1 is WSHSY and CDR2 is SAAADI. The CDR3 covers 14 residues. Deletions cut 2 bases from V and 6 bases from J, with 14 bases between. The CDR3 is CASSERPGRREQYF. CDR3 bases: TGCGCCAGCAGTGAGAGACCGGGGAGACGCGAGCAGTACTTC.

This clonotype has just a few counts. This sequence joins TRBV27 and TRBJ1-5, with D possibly matching TRBD1 (5 bases). Germline CDR1 MNHEY, CDR2 SMNVEV (reference sequence). This CDR3 spans 13 amino acids. V was clipped by 1 base and J by 4 bases, with 5 bases between them. CDR3 residues: CASSLWGNQPQHF. In DNA form, the CDR3 reads TGTGCCAGCAGTTTATGGGGGAATCAGCCCCAGCATTTT.

This clonotype showed up many times. The chain employs TRBV29-1 and TRBJ1-2; D gene uncertain. The CDR3 length is 11 residues. Germline V gives CDR1 SQVTM, CDR2 ANQGSEA. Trimming took 5 bases from V and 7 from J, leaving 11 bases between them. The CDR3 coding sequence is TGCAGCGTTTATGACATCCGTGGCTACACCTTC. Its translation is CSVYDIRGYTF.

This clonotype was recorded a few times. The V call is TRBV20-1, the J call TRBJ2-7, with 10 bases that match TRBD1. Per the germline V gene, CDR1 is DFQATT and CDR2 is SNEGSKA (reference sequence). This CDR3 is 14 amino acids long. The V segment lost 6 bases and the J segment 6 bases; nucleotides outside the gene matches: 11. The CDR3 nucleotides are TGCAGTGCCGCGGGGGACAGGGGAATCTCCGAGCAGTACTTC. It codes for CSAAGDRGISEQYF.

For this clonotype: A much bigger clone sits one base away, suggesting this may be a read error. DNA for the CDR3: TGTGCCAGCAGCCAAGGACAGGCGGCATTCGAGACCCAGTACTTC. Residues: CASSQGQAAFETQYF. The rearrangement uses TRBV5-4 and TRBJ2-5; 7 bases are shared with TRBD1. Germline trimming cut 4 bases from V and 5 bases from J; bases unmatched to any gene: 11. The CDR3 has 15 residues. Germline V CDR1 and CDR2: SGHNT, YYREEE (reference sequence).

The sample holds a few counts of this clonotype. This may stem from a read error, because a much larger clone lies one nucleotide away. This chain joins TRBV11-2 and TRBJ2-1; D ambiguous. The CDR3 runs 10 residues. Germline loops: CDR1 SGHAT, CDR2 FQNNGV. CDR3: CASGRYEQSF. CDR3 nucleotides: TGTGCCAGCGGTCGCTATGAGCAGTCCTTC.

Many counts were recorded for this clonotype. The rearrangement joins TRBV15 to TRBJ2-4, with a weak D call TRBD1 (7 bases). Germline V CDR1 and CDR2: LNHNV, YYDKDF (reference sequence). V was trimmed by 0 bases and J by 1 base, leaving 10 bases between them. CDR3 length: 16 residues. CDR3 amino acids: CATSRDQGGAKNIQYF. In DNA form, the CDR3 reads TGTGCCACCAGCAGAGATCAGGGGGGTGCCAAAAACATTCAGTACTTC.

This clonotype was counted ten times or more. The J gene is TRBJ2-1, the V gene TRBV5-8; 7 bases match TRBD1. CDR1 and CDR2 (germline): SGHTS, YDEGEE. V was clipped by 3 bases and J by 2 bases; unmatched bases: 5. CDR3 length: 15 residues. CDR3 sequence (DNA): TGTGCCAGCAGCTCATGGGACAGAACCTACAATGAGCAGTTCTTC. It specifies CASSSWDRTYNEQFF.

This clonotype came up a few times. The chain joins TRBV20-1 to TRBJ2-7; 8 nucleotides match TRBD1. The V gene end was trimmed by 3 bases and the J gene end by 6 bases; junction bases not matched to a gene: 10. This CDR3 is built from 14 residues. The germline V gene encodes CDR1 DFQATT and CDR2 SNEGSKA (reference sequence). The CDR3 spells CSASLTGQGTEQYF. Written as DNA, the CDR3 is TGCAGTGCTAGTCTTACCGGACAGGGAACCGAGCAGTACTTC.

This clonotype came up many times. V gene TRBV4-1 combines with J gene TRBJ2-7; the D gene could be TRBD1 or TRBD2 (5 bases each). Germline V gene data show CDR1 as MGHRA and CDR2 as YSYEKL. The CDR3 spans 17 residues. The germline V and J ends were trimmed by 0 bases and 0 bases, with 15 bases remaining between them. The CDR3 protein is CASSQDRELGPSYEQYF. In DNA, the CDR3 is TGCGCCAGCAGCCAAGACAGGGAGTTGGGCCCCTCCTACGAGCAGTACTTC.

The genes are TRBV6-6 and TRBJ1-1, with D perhaps TRBD1 (6 bases). The CDR3 spans 17 residues. From germline, CDR1 is MNHNY and CDR2 SVGAGI (reference sequence). V gave up 0 bases and J gave up 5 bases, with 19 bases separating them. In DNA form, the CDR3 reads TGTGCCAGCAGTTACTCGACGGTCGGCAGGGGAGCGACTGAAGCTTTCTTT. Translation: CASSYSTVGRGATEAFF.

This sequence joins TRBV10-3 and TRBJ2-1; TRBD1 matches at 7 bases. Germline CDR1 and CDR2: ENHRY and SYGVKD. Trimming at V came to 6 bases and at J to 5 bases, leaving 13 bases not matched to a gene. CDR3 length: 16 residues. CDR3 DNA: TGTGCCATCAGCAGCAACCTGGACAGGCTCGACAATGAGCAGTTCTTC. Its translation: CAISSNLDRLDNEQFF.